The 26 T cell receptor beta chains presented below share a single source sample, sequenced in a study of regulatory T cells in long-lasting Graves disease. Libraries of TCR beta came from iRepertoire HTBI primers plus Arm-PCR of CDR3 regions. TCRdb passed the multiplex PCR reads through MiXCR, listing each CDR3 protein once. The profile covers about 440,000 distinct CDR3 sequences, with roughly 17% appearing a single time and around 10% taken by the ten largest. Regarding time point: newly diagnosed GD, antithyroid drugs for less than 3 months. Following extraction of RNA from PBMCs, that RNA was used to make the TCR library. These sequences were also reported in another study, on T cells in Graves' hyperthyroidism and ophthalmopathy.

The sample here was peripheral blood mononuclear cells (PBMCs), taken at new diagnosis, from a patient treated with antithyroid drugs. The receptors derive from a woman aged 30 to 39 with Graves disease.

Notes on this clonotype: A much larger clone sits a single nucleotide away, making a read error possible. The chain has TRBV12-3 or TRBV12-4 and TRBJ1-4, with D maybe TRBD1 (5 bases). The CDR3 is 15 residues long. The CDR3 DNA sequence: TGTGCCAGCAGTGAAGGGGCAGCTCCTAATGGAAAACTGTTTTTT. As protein: CASSEGAAPNGKLFF.

This clonotype has only a few counts. For the CDR3, the DNA is TGCGCCAGCAGCCAAGATGGCACAGGGGATGAGACCCAGTACTTC. Translated: CASSQDGTGDETQYF. The chain has TRBV4-1 and TRBJ2-5; TRBD1 aligns across 7 bases. V lost 0 bases and J lost 5; bases outside the gene matches: 6. The V gene's germline CDR1 is MGHRA and CDR2 YSYEKL. CDR3 length equals 15 residues.

At least ten counts were recorded for this clonotype. This chain uses TRBV11-3 with TRBJ2-6, with a possible D match to TRBD2 (6 bases). CDR1 and CDR2 from the germline V gene are SGHNT and YENEEA. V lost 5 bases to trimming and J lost 2 bases, with 16 bases between them. The CDR3 is made up of 17 amino acids. CDR3 region: CASSAGLPSPGANVLTF. CDR3 DNA: TGTGCCAGCAGCGCGGGACTTCCGAGCCCTGGGGCCAACGTCCTGACTTTC.

The CDR3 is CASSIRPAQRNYGYTF. Here the CDR3 DNA reads TGTGCCAGTAGTATACGACCAGCCCAGCGTAACTATGGCTACACCTTC. The rearrangement links TRBV19 to TRBJ1-2; D is unclear. Looked up from germline, CDR1 is LNHDA and CDR2 is SQIVND (reference sequence). The germline V and J ends were trimmed by 2 bases and 1 base, with 14 bases remaining between them. The CDR3 runs to 16 residues.

This clonotype has at least ten counts. This chain links TRBV7-9 with TRBJ2-3; D gene uncertain. Trimming removed 7 bases at V and 2 bases at J, with 13 bases between. The CDR3 loop spans 14 amino acids. The germline CDR1 and CDR2 sequences are SEHNR and FQNEAQ (reference sequence). The CDR3 region is CASNTAGYTDTQYF. In nucleotides, the CDR3 is TGTGCCAGCAACACCGCAGGTTACACAGATACGCAGTATTTT.

This clonotype turned up a few times. J is TRBJ2-7 and V is TRBV19; TRBD2 is a possible D gene (6 bases). V was cut by 8 bases and J by 5 bases, with 13 bases left in between. Germline V gene lookup returns CDR1 LNHDA and CDR2 SQIVND (reference sequence). The CDR3 is made up of 12 amino acids. The DNA for the CDR3 is TGTGCCAGTGGGGGGAATGGGGACGAGCAGTACTTC. It is translated as CASGGNGDEQYF. The variable domain in full, with the rest retrieved from reference TRBV19 and TRBJ2-7, is DGGITQSPKYLFRKEGQNVTLSCEQNLNHDAMYWYRQDPGQGLRLIYYSQIVNDFQKGDIAEGYSVSREKKESFPLTVTSAQKNPTAFYLCASGGNGDEQYFGPGTRLTVT.

This clonotype was counted at least ten times. This chain connects TRBV7-2 to TRBJ2-5; D perhaps matches TRBD2 (7 bases). V was trimmed by 5 bases and J by 0 bases, leaving 13 bases between them. CDR3 length: 15 amino acids. In germline, CDR1 is SGHTA, CDR2 FQGNSA. CDR3 protein: CASSPGGHNQETQYF. The CDR3 region has the DNA TGTGCCAGCAGCCCGGGGGGACACAACCAAGAGACCCAGTACTTC.

V is TRBV29-1 and J is TRBJ1-1; tentatively, D is TRBD1 (5 bases). V lost 4 bases and J lost 4, with 10 bases in between. The CDR3 covers 12 residues. Germline loops: CDR1 SQVTM, CDR2 ANQGSEA. Written as DNA, the CDR3 is TGCAGCGTTGCGGGGCGCGGCACTGAAGCTTTCTTT. It codes for CSVAGRGTEAFF.

This clonotype was seen more than once but under ten times. The chain combines TRBV24-1 with TRBJ2-1; weak D call: TRBD2 (6 bases). CDR1 KGHDR and CDR2 SFDVKD come from the germline V gene. V was cut by 3 bases and J by 3 bases, with 14 bases left in between. The CDR3 runs to 16 residues. The CDR3 region is CATSDVGSGNYNEQFF. CDR3 nucleotide sequence: TGTGCCACCAGTGATGTCGGTAGCGGCAACTACAATGAGCAGTTCTTC.

This clonotype was counted at least ten times. The rearrangement uses TRBV29-1 and TRBJ2-7, with TRBD1 matching over 7 bases. Germline V lookup: CDR1 SQVTM, CDR2 ANQGSEA. The CDR3 loop spans 14 amino acids. V trimming: 5 bases; J trimming: 7 bases; junction bases outside the gene matches: 14. In nucleotides, the CDR3 is TGCAGCGTTAGTAGACAGGGTTTAAATAGAGAGCAGTACTTC. Encoded protein: CSVSRQGLNREQYF.

The chain carries TRBV10-3 and TRBJ2-4, with D maybe TRBD2 (6 bases). The V end lost 10 bases, the J end lost 0 bases, and 16 bases lay between the germline ends. Per the germline V gene, CDR1 is ENHRY and CDR2 is SYGVKD. The CDR3 is 15 residues long. CDR3 sequence reads: CASRRTNLAKNIQYF. The CDR3 DNA reads as TGTGCCAGCAGGCGGACTAATCTAGCCAAAAACATTCAGTACTTC.

This clonotype was seen many times. The rearrangement links TRBV30 to TRBJ2-7; no clear D gene. Trimming stripped 2 bases from V and 0 bases from J, with 17 bases between. In germline, CDR1 is GTSNPN, CDR2 SVGIG (reference sequence). The CDR3 has 16 residues. DNA for the CDR3: TGTGCCTGGAGTCCCCCGCGAGGTTCCCCCTCCTACGAGCAGTACTTC. Its protein product is CAWSPPRGSPSYEQYF. The full variable domain, in which reference TRBV30 and TRBJ2-7 provide the parts outside the CDR3, is SQTIHQWPATLVQPVGSPLSLECTVEGTSNPNLYWYRQAAGRGLQLLFYSVGIGQISSEVPQNLSASRPQDRQFILSSKKLLLSDSGFYLCAWSPPRGSPSYEQYFGPGTRLTVT.

This clonotype was counted many times. V and J are TRBV7-2 and TRBJ1-4; perhaps TRBD1 as D (5 bases). Germline lookup yields CDR1 SGHTA and CDR2 FQGNSA. Trimming cost V 3 bases and J 4 bases, with 24 bases left between them. There are 19 residues in the CDR3. CDR3 bases: TGTGCCAGCAGCTTCGGGATTACCTCCCCGCAGGGTTATAATGAAAAACTGTTTTTT. Translating it yields CASSFGITSPQGYNEKLFF.

This clonotype was observed many times. The J gene is TRBJ2-1, the V gene TRBV12-3 or TRBV12-4; TRBD2 matches 7 bases. Trimming cost V 2 bases and J 4 bases; bases outside gene matches: 5. The CDR3 covers 15 residues. CDR3 sequence: CASSLRGSQYNEQFF. The DNA for the CDR3 is TGTGCCAGCAGTTTACGCGGGAGCCAATACAATGAGCAGTTCTTC.

This clonotype was detected many times. The chain couples TRBV7-2 to TRBJ2-1, with a weak D call TRBD1 (6 bases). The CDR3 contains 15 residues. Germline CDR1 reads SGHTA; CDR2 reads FQGNSA. Trimming removed 1 base from V and 4 bases from J, with 11 bases in between. In nucleotides, the CDR3 is TGTGCCAGCAGCTTAGAGTACAGGGCTTACAATGAGCAGTTCTTC. It is translated as CASSLEYRAYNEQFF.

This clonotype was detected many times. The CDR3 DNA sequence: TGTGCCAGCAGCCCTTCACAGGGGAGCTCCTACAATGAGCAGTTCTTC. The encoded protein is CASSPSQGSSYNEQFF. The chain is built from TRBV9 and TRBJ2-1; 7 nucleotides agree with TRBD1. The germline CDR1 and CDR2 sequences are SGDLS and YYNGEE. Trimming at V came to 4 bases and at J to 0 bases, leaving 7 bases not matched to a gene. This CDR3 has 16 amino acids.

The chain carries TRBV7-9 and TRBJ2-1; tentatively, D is TRBD1 or TRBD2 (5 bases each). This CDR3 is 15 amino acids long. Trimming cost V 4 bases and J 6 bases, with 16 bases left between them. The germline gives CDR1 SEHNR, CDR2 FQNEAQ (reference sequence). The CDR3 DNA reads as TGTGCCAGCAGCTCACCGGGACCAGTAGCCAATGAGCAGTTCTTC. Translated, it gives CASSSPGPVANEQFF. The full variable domain, rest sourced from reference TRBV7-9 and TRBJ2-1, is DTGVSQNPRHKITKRGQNVTFRCDPISEHNRLYWYRQTLGQGPEFLTYFQNEAQLEKSRLLSDRFSAERPKGSFSTLEIQRTEQGDSAMYLCASSSPGPVANEQFFGPGTRLTVL.

This clonotype turned up a few times. This chain joins TRBV11-2 and TRBJ2-7, with 7 bases that match TRBD1. After removal of 3 bases from V and 3 bases from J, the junction contained 2 bases not matched to a gene. CDR3 length equals 13 residues. Germline V CDR1 and CDR2: SGHAT, FQNNGV. CDR3 in amino acids: CASSFGQDYEQYF. CDR3 coding DNA: TGTGCCAGCAGCTTTGGACAGGACTACGAGCAGTACTTC.

This clonotype has a count of ten or more. The V gene is TRBV28, the J gene TRBJ2-1; 8 bases line up with TRBD2. Germline assignment: CDR1 MDHEN and CDR2 SYDVKM. Unmatched junction bases numbered 16, after V lost 1 base and J lost 5 bases. CDR3 length equals 19 residues. Here the CDR3 DNA reads TGTGCCAGCAGTTTATATCTCCCCACAACTAGCGGAGGGGACAATGAGCAGTTCTTC. Encoded protein: CASSLYLPTTSGGDNEQFF.

This clonotype was detected ten times or more. The chain is built from TRBV6-1 and TRBJ1-5, with 8 bases identical to TRBD1. The CDR3 contains 18 residues. The V gene end was trimmed by 1 base and the J gene end by 1 base; junction bases not matched to a gene: 9. Germline values: CDR1 MNHNS, CDR2 SASEGT. The CDR3 region is CASSEVPRGRLSNQPQHF. As DNA, the CDR3 is TGTGCCAGCAGTGAAGTTCCCAGGGGGCGGCTGAGCAATCAGCCCCAGCATTTT.

This clonotype was detected ten times or more. The chain is built from TRBV11-3 and TRBJ2-2, with D possibly matching TRBD1 (6 bases). Trimming pared 5 bases from V and 8 bases from J, leaving 15 bases between. The germline V gene has CDR1 SGHNT and CDR2 YENEEA. This CDR3 has 14 amino acids. CDR3 DNA sequence: TGTGCCAGCAGCCCGGCCCCAGGGGTTGGGGAGCTGTTTTTT. Translation: CASSPAPGVGELFF.

The chain uses TRBV10-3 and TRBJ2-7; TRBD2 aligns across 7 bases. There are 15 residues in the CDR3. Germline assignment: CDR1 ENHRY and CDR2 SYGVKD. After removal of 4 bases from V and 3 bases from J, the junction contained 9 bases not matched to a gene. Here the CDR3 reads CAISARAGESYEQYF. As DNA, the CDR3 is TGTGCCATCAGTGCGCGGGCGGGAGAGAGCTACGAGCAGTACTTC.

The chain combines TRBV5-1 with TRBJ1-2; TRBD1 matches 8 bases. The CDR3 extends over 12 amino acids. The germline V gene has CDR1 SGHRS and CDR2 YFSETQ. With V trimmed by 3 bases and J by 6 bases, 1 base remained unmatched. The CDR3 here is CASSSDRDGYTF. The CDR3 DNA is TGCGCCAGCAGCTCGGACAGGGATGGCTACACCTTC.

This clonotype was recorded many times. For the CDR3, the DNA is TGTGCCAGCAGCCTAAAGGCGACTGAAGCTTTCTTT. It yields the protein CASSLKATEAFF. The chain has TRBV7-9 and TRBJ1-1; D gene uncertain. V shed 5 bases and J shed 5 bases, with 9 bases lying between them. Per the germline V gene, CDR1 is SEHNR and CDR2 is FQNEAQ (reference sequence). The CDR3 spans 12 residues.

This clonotype was counted ten times or more. CDR3 coding DNA: TGTGCCAGCAGTGGGGGCTGGACTGAAGCTTTCTTT. Protein product: CASSGGWTEAFF. The rearrangement uses TRBV28 and TRBJ1-1; D may be TRBD1 (6 bases). CDR1 MDHEN and CDR2 SYDVKM come from the germline V gene. CDR3 length equals 12 residues. V gave up 5 bases and J gave up 5 bases, with 9 bases separating them.

Notes on this clonotype: A much larger clone lies a single base off, so this may be a read error. The chain links TRBV29-1 to TRBJ2-7; 13 nucleotides line up with TRBD2. Germline V gene lookup returns CDR1 SQVTM and CDR2 ANQGSEA. There are 12 residues in the CDR3. J lost 7 bases, V lost 5 bases, and 2 bases had no gene match. Here the CDR3 DNA reads TGCAGCGTTAGGACTAGCGGGAGTGAGCAGTACTTC. As protein: CSVRTSGSEQYF.